This T cell receptor (beta chain) stems from a study of blood T cell repertoires in COVID-19. On the study more broadly: Sites across the United States, Italy and Spain contributed samples from acute and convalescent COVID-19. The analysed material was cDNA or gDNA that came from T cells, B-cell-depleted T cells, or PBMCs.

Germline CDR1 KGHDR, CDR2 SFDVKD. V lost 3 bases and J lost 8; bases outside the gene matches: 6. This CDR3 is 14 amino acids long. This clone was recorded once. Authors' methods: Quantification of nucleated cells was approximated via reference gene primer amplification. Libraries were prepared by immunoSEQ multiplex PCR; TCRdb keeps only in-frame clonotypes and omits some of them. The V and J calls and clone size were taken over from that table, and D and trimming were inferred from the DNA. The data hold about 69,000 clones, with roughly 87% observed a single time. This receptor was identified in a man older than 75 with acute or convalescent COVID-19. Source material: peripheral blood. The chain is built from TRBV24-1 and TRBJ1-2, with TRBD1 matching 9 bases. The CDR3 reads CATSDPGQGIGYTF. CDR3 sequence (DNA): TGTGCCACCAGTGATCCGGGACAGGGAATCGGCTACACCTTC.